The source of this T cell receptor (beta chain) is a study of tissue T cells after allogeneic stem cell transplantation. Study overall: Graft-versus-host disease patients received grafts, four unmodified and three CD34-selected to deplete T cells. Study findings and constraints: TCR repertoires tracked anatomic similarity, regardless of disease or transplant status.

The V gene's germline CDR1 is MNHEY and CDR2 SVGAGI. The length of the CDR3 is 14 residues. The J segment lost 3 bases and the V segment lost 7 bases, leaving 9 bases of the junction unmatched. Note on this clone: Its target is not known.

Measured with immunoSEQ multiplex PCR; TCRdb has only the in-frame clones, and not every one. The sample lists 800 to 1,200 clones; around 40% were seen once. The chain recombines TRBV6-5 with TRBJ2-7; TRBD2 aligns across 7 bases. The source material was stomach tissue, sampled at autopsy. The origin of this receptor is a female patient aged 35 to 75 with steroid-refractory graft-versus-host disease after an allogeneic stem cell transplant. Certain T cells may be donor cells from the graft. CDR3 coding DNA: TGTGCCAGCACCCCCCCAGGACTAGTCTACGAGCAGTACTTC. Residues: CASTPPGLVYEQYF.